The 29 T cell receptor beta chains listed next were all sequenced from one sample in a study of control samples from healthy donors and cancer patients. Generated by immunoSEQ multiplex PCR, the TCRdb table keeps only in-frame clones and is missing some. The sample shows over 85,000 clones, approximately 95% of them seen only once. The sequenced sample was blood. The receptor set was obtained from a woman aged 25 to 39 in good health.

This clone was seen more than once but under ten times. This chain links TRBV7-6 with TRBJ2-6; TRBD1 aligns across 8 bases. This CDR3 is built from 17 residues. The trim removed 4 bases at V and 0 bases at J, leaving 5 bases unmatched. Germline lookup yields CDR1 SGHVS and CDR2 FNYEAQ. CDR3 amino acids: CASSYGTGISGANVLTF. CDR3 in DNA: TGTGCCAGCAGCTACGGGACAGGAATCTCTGGGGCCAACGTCCTGACTTTC.

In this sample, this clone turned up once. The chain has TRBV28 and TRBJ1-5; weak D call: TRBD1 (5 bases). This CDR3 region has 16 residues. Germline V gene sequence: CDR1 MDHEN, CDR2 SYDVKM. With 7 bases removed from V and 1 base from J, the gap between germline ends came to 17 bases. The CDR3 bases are TGTGCCAGCAAAACGAGGGACCTATGGAGCAATCAGCCCCAGCATTTT. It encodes CASKTRDLWSNQPQHF.

The CDR3 nucleotides read TGTGCCAGCAGCCAAAGTAGGTTTACCGGGGAGCTGTTTTTT. Protein: CASSQSRFTGELFF. The gene calls are TRBV3-1 (or the pseudogene TRBV3-2) and TRBJ2-2; no clear D. Germline V lookup: CDR1 LGHDT, CDR2 YNNKEL (reference sequence). V shed 2 bases and J shed 5 bases, with 9 bases lying between them. The CDR3 spans 14 residues.

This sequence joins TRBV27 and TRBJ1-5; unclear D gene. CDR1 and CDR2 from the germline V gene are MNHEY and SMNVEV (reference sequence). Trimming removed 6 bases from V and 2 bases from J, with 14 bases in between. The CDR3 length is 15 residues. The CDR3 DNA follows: TGTGCCAGCAGGCGATGGGCGGGCGGCAATCAGCCCCAGCATTTT. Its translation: CASRRWAGGNQPQHF.

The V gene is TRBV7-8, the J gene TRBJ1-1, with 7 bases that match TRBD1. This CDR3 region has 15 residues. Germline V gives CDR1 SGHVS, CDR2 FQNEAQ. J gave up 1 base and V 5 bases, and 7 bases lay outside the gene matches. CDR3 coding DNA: TGTGCCAGCAGCCCCCTAAGGACAGGGAACACTGAAGCTTTCTTT. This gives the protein CASSPLRTGNTEAFF.

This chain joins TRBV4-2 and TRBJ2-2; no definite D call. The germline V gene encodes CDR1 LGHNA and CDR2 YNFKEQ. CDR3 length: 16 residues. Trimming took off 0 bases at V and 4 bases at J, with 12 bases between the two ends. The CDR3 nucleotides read TGTGCCAGCAGCCAAGAGAGAGACTCCCCCACCGGGGAGCTGTTTTTT. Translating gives CASSQERDSPTGELFF.

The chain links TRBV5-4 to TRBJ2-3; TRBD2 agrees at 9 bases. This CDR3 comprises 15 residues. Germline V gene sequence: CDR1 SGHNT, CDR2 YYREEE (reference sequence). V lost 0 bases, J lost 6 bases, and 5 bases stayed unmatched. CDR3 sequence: CASSLALAGLDTQYF. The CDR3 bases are TGTGCCAGCAGCTTGGCTCTAGCGGGGTTGGATACGCAGTATTTT.

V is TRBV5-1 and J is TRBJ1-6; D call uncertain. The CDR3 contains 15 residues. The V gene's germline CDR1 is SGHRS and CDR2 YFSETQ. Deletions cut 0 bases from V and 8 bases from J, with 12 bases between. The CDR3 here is CASSLAGRYYSPLHF. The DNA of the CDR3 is TGCGCCAGCAGCTTGGCGGGCAGGTATTATTCACCCCTCCACTTT.

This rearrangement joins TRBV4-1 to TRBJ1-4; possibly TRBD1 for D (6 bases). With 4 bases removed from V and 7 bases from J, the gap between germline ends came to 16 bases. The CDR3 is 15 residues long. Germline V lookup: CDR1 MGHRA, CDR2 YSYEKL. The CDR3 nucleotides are TGCGCCAGCAGCCCTAAAGGCAGGGGTCGTGAAAAACTGTTTTTT. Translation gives CASSPKGRGREKLFF.

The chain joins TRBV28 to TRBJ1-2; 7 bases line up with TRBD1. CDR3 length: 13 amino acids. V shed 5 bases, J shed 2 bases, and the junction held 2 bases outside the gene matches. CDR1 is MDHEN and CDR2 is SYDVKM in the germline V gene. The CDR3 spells CASSMGQNYGYTF. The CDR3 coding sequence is TGTGCCAGCAGTATGGGACAGAACTATGGCTACACCTTC.

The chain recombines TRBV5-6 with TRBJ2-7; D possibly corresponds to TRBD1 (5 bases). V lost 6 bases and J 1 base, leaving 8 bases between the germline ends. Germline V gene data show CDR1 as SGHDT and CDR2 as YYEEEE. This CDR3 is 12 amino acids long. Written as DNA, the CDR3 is TGTGCCAGCACAGGGAATTCCTACGAGCAGTACTTC. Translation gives CASTGNSYEQYF.

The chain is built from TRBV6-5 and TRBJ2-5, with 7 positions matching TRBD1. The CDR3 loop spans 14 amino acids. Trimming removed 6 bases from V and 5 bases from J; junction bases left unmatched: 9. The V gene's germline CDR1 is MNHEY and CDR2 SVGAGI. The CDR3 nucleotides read TGTGCCAGCAGACAGGGGCGGATGTGGGAGACCCAGTACTTC. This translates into CASRQGRMWETQYF.

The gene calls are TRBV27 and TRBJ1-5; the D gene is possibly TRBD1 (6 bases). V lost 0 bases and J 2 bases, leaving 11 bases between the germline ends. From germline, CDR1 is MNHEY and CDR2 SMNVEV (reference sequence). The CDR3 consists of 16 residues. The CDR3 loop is CASSLSGGLRNQPQHF. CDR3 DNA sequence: TGTGCCAGCAGTTTATCGGGGGGCCTACGCAATCAGCCCCAGCATTTT.

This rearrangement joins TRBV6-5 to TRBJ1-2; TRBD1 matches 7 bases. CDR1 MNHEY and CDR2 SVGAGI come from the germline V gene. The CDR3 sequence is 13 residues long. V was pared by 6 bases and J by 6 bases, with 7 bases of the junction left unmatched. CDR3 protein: CASSLDRDDGYTF. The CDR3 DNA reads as TGTGCCAGCAGCCTTGACAGGGATGATGGCTACACCTTC.

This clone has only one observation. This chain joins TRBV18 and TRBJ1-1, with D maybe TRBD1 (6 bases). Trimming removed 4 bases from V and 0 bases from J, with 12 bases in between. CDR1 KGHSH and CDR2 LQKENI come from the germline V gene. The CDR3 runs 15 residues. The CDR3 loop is CASSQIDRLNTEAFF. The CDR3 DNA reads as TGTGCCAGCTCACAAATAGACAGGTTGAACACTGAAGCTTTCTTT.

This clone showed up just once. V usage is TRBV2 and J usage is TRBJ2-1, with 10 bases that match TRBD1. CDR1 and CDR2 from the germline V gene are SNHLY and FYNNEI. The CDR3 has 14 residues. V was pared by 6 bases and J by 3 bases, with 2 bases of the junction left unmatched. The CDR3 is CASRDRGVYNEQFF. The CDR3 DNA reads TGTGCCAGCAGGGACAGGGGGGTCTACAATGAGCAGTTCTTC.

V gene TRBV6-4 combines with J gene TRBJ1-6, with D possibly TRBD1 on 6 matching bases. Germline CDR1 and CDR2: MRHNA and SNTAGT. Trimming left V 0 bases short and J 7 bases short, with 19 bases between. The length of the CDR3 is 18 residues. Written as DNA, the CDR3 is TGTGCCAGCAGTGACTCGCCGGGACATCTAAAACCCAATTCACCCCTCCACTTT. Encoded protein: CASSDSPGHLKPNSPLHF.

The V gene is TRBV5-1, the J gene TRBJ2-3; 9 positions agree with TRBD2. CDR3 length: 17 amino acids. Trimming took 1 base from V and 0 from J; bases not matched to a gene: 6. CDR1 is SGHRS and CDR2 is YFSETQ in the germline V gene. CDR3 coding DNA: TGCGCCAGCAGCTTGACTAGCGGGTATGCTAGCACAGATACGCAGTATTTT. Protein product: CASSLTSGYASTDTQYF.

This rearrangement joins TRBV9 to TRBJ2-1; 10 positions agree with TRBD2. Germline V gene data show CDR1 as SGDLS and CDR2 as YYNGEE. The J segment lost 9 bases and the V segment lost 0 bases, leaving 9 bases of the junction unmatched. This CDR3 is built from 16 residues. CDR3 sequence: CASSVARLAGVGEQFF. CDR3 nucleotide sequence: TGTGCCAGCAGCGTAGCTCGGCTAGCGGGAGTCGGTGAGCAGTTCTTC.

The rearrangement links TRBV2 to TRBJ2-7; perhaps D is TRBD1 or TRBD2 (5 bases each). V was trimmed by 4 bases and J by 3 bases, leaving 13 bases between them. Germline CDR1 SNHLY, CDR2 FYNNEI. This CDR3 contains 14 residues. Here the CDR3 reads CASSGGDRSYEQYF. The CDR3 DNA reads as TGTGCCAGCAGTGGAGGGGACCGAAGCTACGAGCAGTACTTC.

CDR3 bases: TGTGCCAGCAGCTTAGGCCGTATGACAGGGTCTGGAAACACCATATATTTT. Its protein product is CASSLGRMTGSGNTIYF. This sequence joins TRBV7-9 and TRBJ1-3, with TRBD1 matching over 7 bases. Unmatched junction bases numbered 7, after V lost 1 base and J lost 1 base. CDR3 length: 17 amino acids. CDR1 and CDR2 from the germline V gene are SEHNR and FQNEAQ (reference sequence).

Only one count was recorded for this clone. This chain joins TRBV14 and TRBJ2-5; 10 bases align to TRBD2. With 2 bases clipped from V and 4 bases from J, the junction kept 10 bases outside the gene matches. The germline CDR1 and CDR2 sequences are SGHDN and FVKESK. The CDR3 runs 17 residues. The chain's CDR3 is CASSQKLAGPERETQYF. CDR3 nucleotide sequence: TGTGCCAGCAGCCAAAAACTAGCGGGACCAGAGAGAGAGACCCAGTACTTC. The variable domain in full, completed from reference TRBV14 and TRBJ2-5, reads EAGVTQFPSHSVIEKGQTVTLRCDPISGHDNLYWYRRVMGKEIKFLLHFVKESKQDESGMPNNRFLAERTGGTYSTLKVQPAELEDSGVYFCASSQKLAGPERETQYFGPGTRLLVL.

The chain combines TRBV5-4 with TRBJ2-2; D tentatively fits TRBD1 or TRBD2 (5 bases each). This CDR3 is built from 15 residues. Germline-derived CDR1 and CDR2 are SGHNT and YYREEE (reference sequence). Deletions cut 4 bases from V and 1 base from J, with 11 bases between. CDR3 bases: TGTGCCAGCAGCGGGGGTGATCGGAACACCGGGGAGCTGTTTTTT. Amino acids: CASSGGDRNTGELFF. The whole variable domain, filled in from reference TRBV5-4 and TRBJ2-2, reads ETGVTQSPTHLIKTRGQQVTLRCSSQSGHNTVSWYQQALGQGPQFIFQYYREEENGRGNFPPRFSGLQFPNYSSELNVNALELDDSALYLCASSGGDRNTGELFFGEGSRLTVL.

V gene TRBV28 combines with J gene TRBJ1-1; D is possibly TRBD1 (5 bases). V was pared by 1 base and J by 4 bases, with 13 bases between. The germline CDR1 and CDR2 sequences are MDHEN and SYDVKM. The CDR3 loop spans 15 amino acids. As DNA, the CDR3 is TGTGCCAGCAGTTTATACCCAGGGAGGAGCACTGAAGCTTTCTTT. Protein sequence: CASSLYPGRSTEAFF. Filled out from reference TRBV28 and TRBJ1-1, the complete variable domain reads DVKVTQSSRYLVKRTGEKVFLECVQDMDHENMFWYRQDPGLGLRLIYFSYDVKMKEKGDIPEGYSVSREKKERFSLILESASTNQTSMYLCASSLYPGRSTEAFFGQGTRLTVV.

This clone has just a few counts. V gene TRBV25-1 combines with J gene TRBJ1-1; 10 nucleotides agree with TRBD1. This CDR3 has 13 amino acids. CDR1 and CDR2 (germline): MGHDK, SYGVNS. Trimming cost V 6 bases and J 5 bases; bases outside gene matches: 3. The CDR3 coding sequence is TGTGCCAGCAGGGGACAGGGGAAGACTGAAGCTTTCTTT. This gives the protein CASRGQGKTEAFF.

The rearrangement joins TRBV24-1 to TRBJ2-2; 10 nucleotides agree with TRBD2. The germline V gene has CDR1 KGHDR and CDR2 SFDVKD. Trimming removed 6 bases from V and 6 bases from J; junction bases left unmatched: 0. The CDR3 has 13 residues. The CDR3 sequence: CATSTSGAGELFF. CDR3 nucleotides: TGTGCCACCAGTACTAGCGGGGCCGGGGAGCTGTTTTTT.

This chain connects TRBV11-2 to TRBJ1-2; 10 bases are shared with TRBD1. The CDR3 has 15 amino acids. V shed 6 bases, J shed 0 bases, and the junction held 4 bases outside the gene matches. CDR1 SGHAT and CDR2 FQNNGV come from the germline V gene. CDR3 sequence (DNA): TGTGCCAGCAGTCAAGGGACAGGGGCTAACTATGGCTACACCTTC. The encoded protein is CASSQGTGANYGYTF.

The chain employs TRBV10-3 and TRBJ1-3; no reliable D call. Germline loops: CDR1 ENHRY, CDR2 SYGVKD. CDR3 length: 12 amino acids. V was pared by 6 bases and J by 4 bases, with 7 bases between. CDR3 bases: TGTGCCATCAGGAAATCGGGAAACACCATATATTTT. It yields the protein CAIRKSGNTIYF.

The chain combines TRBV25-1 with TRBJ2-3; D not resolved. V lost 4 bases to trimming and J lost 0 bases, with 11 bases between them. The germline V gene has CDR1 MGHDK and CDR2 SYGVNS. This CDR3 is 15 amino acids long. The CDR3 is CASSGGRSSTDTQYF. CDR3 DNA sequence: TGTGCCAGCAGTGGTGGCAGGTCTAGCACAGATACGCAGTATTTT.